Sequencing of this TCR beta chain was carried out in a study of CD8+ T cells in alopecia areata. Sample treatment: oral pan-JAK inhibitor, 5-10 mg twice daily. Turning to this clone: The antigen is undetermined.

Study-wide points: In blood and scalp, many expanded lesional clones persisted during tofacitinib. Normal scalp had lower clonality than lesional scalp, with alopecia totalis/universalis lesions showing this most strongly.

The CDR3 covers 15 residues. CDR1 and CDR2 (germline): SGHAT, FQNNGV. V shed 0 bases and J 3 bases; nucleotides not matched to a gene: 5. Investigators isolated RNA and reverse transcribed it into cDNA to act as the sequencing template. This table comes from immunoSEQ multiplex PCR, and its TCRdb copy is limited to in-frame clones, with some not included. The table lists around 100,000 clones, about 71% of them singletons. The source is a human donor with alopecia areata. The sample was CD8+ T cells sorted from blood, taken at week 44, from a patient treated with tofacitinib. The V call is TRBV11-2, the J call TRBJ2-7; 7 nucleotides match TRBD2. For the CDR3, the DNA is TGTGCCAGCAGCTTAGAAGGCGGGGGACGCTACGAGCAGTACTTC. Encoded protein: CASSLEGGGRYEQYF.